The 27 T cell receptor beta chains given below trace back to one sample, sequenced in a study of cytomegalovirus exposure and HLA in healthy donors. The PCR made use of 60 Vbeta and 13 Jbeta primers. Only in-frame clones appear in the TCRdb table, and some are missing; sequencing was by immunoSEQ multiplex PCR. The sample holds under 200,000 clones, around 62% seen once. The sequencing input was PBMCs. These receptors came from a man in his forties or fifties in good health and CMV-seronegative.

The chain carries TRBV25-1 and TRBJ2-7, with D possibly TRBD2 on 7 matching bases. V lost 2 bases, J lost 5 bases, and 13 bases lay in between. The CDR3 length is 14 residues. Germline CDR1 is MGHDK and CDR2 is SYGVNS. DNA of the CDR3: TGTGCCAGCAGTGAAATGGGGGGGCCGGACGAGCAGTACTTC. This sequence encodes CASSEMGGPDEQYF.

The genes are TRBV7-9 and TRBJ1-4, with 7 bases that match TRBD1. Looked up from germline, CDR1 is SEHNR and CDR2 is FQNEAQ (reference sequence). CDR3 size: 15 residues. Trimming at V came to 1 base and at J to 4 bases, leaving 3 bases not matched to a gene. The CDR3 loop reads CASSLGSGGNEKLFF. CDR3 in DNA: TGTGCCAGCAGCTTAGGTTCAGGGGGTAATGAAAAACTGTTTTTT.

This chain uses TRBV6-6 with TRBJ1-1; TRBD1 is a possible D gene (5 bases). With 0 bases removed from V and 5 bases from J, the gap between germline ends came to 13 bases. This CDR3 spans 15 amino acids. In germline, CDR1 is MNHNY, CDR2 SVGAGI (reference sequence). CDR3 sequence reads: CASSYSRGAGTEAFF. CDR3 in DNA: TGTGCCAGCAGTTACTCGAGGGGCGCGGGAACTGAAGCTTTCTTT.

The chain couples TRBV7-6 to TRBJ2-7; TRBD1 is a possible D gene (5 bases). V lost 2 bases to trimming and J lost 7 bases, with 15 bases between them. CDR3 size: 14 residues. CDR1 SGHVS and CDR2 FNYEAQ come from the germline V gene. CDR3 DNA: TGTGCCAGCAGCTTATTTACAGGCGAGGAGGAGCAGTACTTC. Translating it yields CASSLFTGEEEQYF. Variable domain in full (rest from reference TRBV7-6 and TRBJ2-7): GAGVSQSPRYKVTKRGQDVALRCDPISGHVSLYWYRQALGQGPEFLTYFNYEAQQDKSGLPNDRFSAERPEGSISTLTIQRTEQRDSAMYRCASSLFTGEEEQYFGPGTRLTVT.

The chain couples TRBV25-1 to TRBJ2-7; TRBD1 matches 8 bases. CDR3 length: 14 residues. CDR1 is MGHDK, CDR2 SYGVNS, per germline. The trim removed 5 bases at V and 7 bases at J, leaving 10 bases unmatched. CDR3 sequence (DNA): TGTGCCAGCAGTCGGACAGGGAATCTCGGAGAGCAGTACTTC. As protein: CASSRTGNLGEQYF.

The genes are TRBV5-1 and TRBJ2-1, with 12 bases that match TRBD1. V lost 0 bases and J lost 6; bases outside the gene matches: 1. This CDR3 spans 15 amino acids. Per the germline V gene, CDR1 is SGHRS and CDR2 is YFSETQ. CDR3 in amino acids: CASSLEGQGANEQFF. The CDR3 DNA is TGCGCCAGCAGCTTGGAGGGACAGGGGGCCAATGAGCAGTTCTTC.

The CDR3 region is CASSAQGAEAQYF. In nucleotides, the CDR3 is TGTGCCAGCAGTGCCCAGGGGGCCGAGGCCCAGTACTTC. This chain uses TRBV6-1 with TRBJ2-5; TRBD1 matches 8 bases. The CDR3 runs to 13 residues. Germline V gene sequence: CDR1 MNHNS, CDR2 SASEGT. Unmatched junction bases numbered 7, after V lost 4 bases and J lost 9 bases.

CDR3 DNA sequence: TGTGCCAGCCCCGGCGGGCTAGCGGGGACCACAGATACGCAGTATTTT. This gives the protein CASPGGLAGTTDTQYF. V gene TRBV5-4 combines with J gene TRBJ2-3; 9 bases fit TRBD2. CDR3 size: 16 residues. Germline V gene data show CDR1 as SGHNT and CDR2 as YYREEE (reference sequence). The trim removed 7 bases at V and 2 bases at J, leaving 11 bases unmatched.

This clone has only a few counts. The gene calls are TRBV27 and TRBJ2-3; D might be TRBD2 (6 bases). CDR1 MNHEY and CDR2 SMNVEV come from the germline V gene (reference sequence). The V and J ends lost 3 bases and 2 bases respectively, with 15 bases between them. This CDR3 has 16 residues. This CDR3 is CASSLGGYLSTDTQYF. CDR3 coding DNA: TGTGCCAGCAGTTTGGGGGGATACTTATCCACAGATACGCAGTATTTT.

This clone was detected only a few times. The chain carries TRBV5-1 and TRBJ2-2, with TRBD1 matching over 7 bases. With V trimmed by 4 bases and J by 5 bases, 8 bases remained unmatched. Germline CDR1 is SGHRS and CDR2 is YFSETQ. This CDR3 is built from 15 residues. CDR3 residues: CASSTQGIGTGELFF. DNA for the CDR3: TGCGCCAGCAGCACACAGGGGATTGGAACCGGGGAGCTGTTTTTT.

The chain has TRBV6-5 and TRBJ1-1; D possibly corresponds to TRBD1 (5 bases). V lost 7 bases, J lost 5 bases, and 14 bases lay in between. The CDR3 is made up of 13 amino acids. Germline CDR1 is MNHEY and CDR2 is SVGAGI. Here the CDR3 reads CASISTALTEAFF. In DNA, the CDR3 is TGTGCCAGCATCTCGACAGCTTTGACTGAAGCTTTCTTT.

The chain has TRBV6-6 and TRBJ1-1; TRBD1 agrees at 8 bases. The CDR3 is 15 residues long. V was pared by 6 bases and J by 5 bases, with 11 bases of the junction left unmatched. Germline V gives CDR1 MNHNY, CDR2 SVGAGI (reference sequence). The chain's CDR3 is CASSPSGQGGTEAFF. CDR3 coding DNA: TGTGCCAGCAGCCCTAGTGGACAGGGAGGTACTGAAGCTTTCTTT.

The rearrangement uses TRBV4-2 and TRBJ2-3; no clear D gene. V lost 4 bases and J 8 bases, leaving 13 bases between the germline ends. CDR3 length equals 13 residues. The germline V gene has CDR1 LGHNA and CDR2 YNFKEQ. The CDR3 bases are TGTGCCAGCAGCCCATCTCTCACGGGTACGCAGTATTTT. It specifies CASSPSLTGTQYF.

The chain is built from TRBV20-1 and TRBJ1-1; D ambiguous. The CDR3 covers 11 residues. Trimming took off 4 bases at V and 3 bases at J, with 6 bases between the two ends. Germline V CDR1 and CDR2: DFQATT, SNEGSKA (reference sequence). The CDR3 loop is CSAKDYTEAFF. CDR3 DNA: TGCAGTGCTAAGGACTACACTGAAGCTTTCTTT.

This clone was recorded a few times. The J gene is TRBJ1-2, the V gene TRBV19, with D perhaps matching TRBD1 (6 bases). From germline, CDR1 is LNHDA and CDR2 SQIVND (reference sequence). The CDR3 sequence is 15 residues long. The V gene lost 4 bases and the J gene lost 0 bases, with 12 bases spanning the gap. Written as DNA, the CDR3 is TGTGCCAGTAGTAACCAGGGGCCGGCTAACTATGGCTACACCTTC. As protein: CASSNQGPANYGYTF.

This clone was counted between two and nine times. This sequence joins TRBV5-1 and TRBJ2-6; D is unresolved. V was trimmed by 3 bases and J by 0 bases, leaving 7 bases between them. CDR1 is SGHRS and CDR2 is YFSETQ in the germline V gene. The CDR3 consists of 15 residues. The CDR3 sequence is CASSSFSSGANVLTF. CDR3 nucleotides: TGCGCCAGCAGCTCCTTCAGCTCTGGGGCCAACGTCCTGACTTTC.

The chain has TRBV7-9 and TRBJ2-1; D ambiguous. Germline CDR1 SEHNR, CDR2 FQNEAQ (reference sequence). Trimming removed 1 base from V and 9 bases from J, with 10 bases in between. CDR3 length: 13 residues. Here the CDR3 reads CASSLDGGPEQFF. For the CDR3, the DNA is TGTGCCAGCAGCTTAGACGGTGGGCCTGAGCAGTTCTTC.

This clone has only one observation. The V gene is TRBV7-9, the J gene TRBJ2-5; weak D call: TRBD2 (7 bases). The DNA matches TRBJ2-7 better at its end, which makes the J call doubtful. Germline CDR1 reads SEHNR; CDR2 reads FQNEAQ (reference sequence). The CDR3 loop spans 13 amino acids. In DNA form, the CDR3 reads TGTGCCAGCACCGCGGGGGCAGCCTACGAGCAGTACTTC. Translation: CASTAGAAYEQYF.

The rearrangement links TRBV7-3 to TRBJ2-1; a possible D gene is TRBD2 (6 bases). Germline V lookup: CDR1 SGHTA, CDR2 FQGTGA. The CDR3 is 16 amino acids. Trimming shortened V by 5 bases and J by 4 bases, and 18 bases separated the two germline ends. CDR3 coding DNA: TGTGCCAGCAGCCTAAAAGGAGGGCTCATTTACAATGAGCAGTTCTTC. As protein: CASSLKGGLIYNEQFF.

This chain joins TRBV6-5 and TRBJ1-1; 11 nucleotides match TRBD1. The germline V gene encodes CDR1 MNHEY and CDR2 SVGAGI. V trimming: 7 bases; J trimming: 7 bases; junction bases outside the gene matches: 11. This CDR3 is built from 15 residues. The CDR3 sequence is CASNGQGAGSFEAFF. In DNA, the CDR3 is TGTGCCAGCAACGGACAGGGGGCAGGATCGTTTGAAGCTTTCTTT.

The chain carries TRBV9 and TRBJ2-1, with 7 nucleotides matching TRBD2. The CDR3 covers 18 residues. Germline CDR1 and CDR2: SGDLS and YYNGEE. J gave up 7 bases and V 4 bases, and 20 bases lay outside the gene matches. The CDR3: CASSPRPVLPGGGNEQFF. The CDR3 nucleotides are TGTGCCAGCAGCCCCCGCCCGGTCCTACCGGGAGGAGGTAATGAGCAGTTCTTC.

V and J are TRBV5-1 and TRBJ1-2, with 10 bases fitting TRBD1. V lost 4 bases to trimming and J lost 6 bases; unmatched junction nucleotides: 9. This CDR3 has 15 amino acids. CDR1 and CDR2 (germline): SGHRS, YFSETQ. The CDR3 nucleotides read TGCGCCAGCAGCACGGGGGACAGGGGTTGGAATGGCTACACCTTC. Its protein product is CASSTGDRGWNGYTF.

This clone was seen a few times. The CDR3 loop reads CASSLVGTAPGNEQFF. CDR3 sequence (DNA): TGTGCCAGCAGCTTAGTTGGGACAGCCCCGGGCAATGAGCAGTTCTTC. The V call is TRBV7-2, the J call TRBJ2-1, with 7 bases identical to TRBD1. V lost 1 base and J lost 6; bases outside the gene matches: 9. This CDR3 has 16 residues. Looked up from germline, CDR1 is SGHTA and CDR2 is FQGNSA.

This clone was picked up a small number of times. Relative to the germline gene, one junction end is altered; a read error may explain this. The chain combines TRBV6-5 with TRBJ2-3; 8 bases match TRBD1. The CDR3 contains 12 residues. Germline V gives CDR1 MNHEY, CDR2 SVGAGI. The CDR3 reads CASSTQGAGEDF. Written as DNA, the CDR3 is TGTGCCAGCAGTACGCAGGGGGCCGGCGAAGATTTT.

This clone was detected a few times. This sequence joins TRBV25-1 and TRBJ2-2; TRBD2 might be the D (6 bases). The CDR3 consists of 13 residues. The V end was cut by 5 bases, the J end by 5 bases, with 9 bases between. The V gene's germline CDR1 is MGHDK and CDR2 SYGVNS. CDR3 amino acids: CASSRGTTGELFF. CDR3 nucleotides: TGTGCCAGCAGTCGCGGGACTACCGGGGAGCTGTTTTTT.

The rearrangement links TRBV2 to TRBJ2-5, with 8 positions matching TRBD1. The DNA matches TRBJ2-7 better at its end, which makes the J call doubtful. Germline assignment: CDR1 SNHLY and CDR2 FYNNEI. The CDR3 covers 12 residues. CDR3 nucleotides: TGTGCCAGCAAGGGACAGGCCTACGAGCAGTACTTC. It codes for CASKGQAYEQYF.

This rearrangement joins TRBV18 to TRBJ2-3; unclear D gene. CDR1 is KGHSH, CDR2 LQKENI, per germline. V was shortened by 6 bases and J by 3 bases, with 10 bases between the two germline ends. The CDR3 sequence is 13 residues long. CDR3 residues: CASSVEMTDTQYF. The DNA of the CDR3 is TGTGCCAGCTCGGTGGAGATGACAGATACGCAGTATTTT.